This note documents a single TCR beta chain sequence. Its antigen is currently not known. Base qualities were left out, and no much larger clone turns up one base away. The sample is drawn from a study of cytomegalovirus exposure and HLA in healthy donors listed by TCRdb under 2017. Context from the whole study: An earlier analysis of around 600 of the donors reported about 290 Gb of sequence data and around 110 million unique TCR beta sequences from 190 million or so T cells. About 300 gigabases of sequencing data and roughly 90 million unique TCR sequences were included in an early release covering 500 to 750 HLA-typed donors. Among the roughly 430 genotyped donors, around 81% belonged to the genetic ancestry cluster associated with self-reported Caucasian donors. The study aimed to test whether cataloging public T cell receptors could reveal signatures of past pathogen exposure. The T cell repertoires of around 730 subjects were profiled by immunosequencing and related to cytomegalovirus serostatus. A separate validation cohort of about 110 different subjects was used in addition to the 666-subject first cohort. To predict cytomegalovirus infection status, the study combined high-throughput TCR immunosequencing, statistical association of individual TCRs with disease status, and machine learning. In a later analysis, previously published TCR beta repertoires from about 640 donors were re-analyzed and high-resolution HLA genotyping was added so that TCR occurrence patterns could be studied. In the later analysis, no new phenotypic data were used to find candidate immune exposures; instead, reliance was placed on TCR beta sequences and their occurrence across donors. To decide whether each TCR beta V gene segment behaved as functional or pseudogenic, an earlier analysis of some 600 of the donors relied on high-throughput TCR beta sequencing. Donor age, sex, ethnicity and CMV serostatus were collected together with the repertoire data. A later genetic analysis used genome-wide SNP genotypes for about 60% of the roughly 670 donors, treating that subset as a discovery cohort. All discovery cohort repertoires had been generated using a single sequencing platform. HLA typing included class I and class II loci at four-digit resolution. The number of typed donors differed by locus: about 620-640 for A, B, C, DRB1 and DQB1; 522 for DQA1; approximately 600 for DPA1; and some 470 for DPB1. Roughly five DR-DQ haplotypes were handled as single units for association and clustering, since linkage in the cohort was strong. Across under 500 genotyped donors of the cohort, an average of roughly 200,000 unique TCR beta nucleotide sequences per donor were sequenced, and 15% to 20% of those sequences were non-productive.

Including cysteine and phenylalanine, the CDR3 has 16 amino acids. Only the CDR3 region is kept as DNA, spanning 48 bases read in frame from base 1. The junction shows trimming of 2 bases on V and 7 bases on J, and the gene matches do not reach 11 bases of it. The CDR1 and CDR2 encoded by the germline V gene are SGHTA and FQGNSA. The research as a whole found: A later genetic analysis reported fewer N-insertions in productive TCRs among donors in an Asian-associated ancestry cluster than the approximately 700-donor mean. The only immune exposure information available for the cohort was CMV serostatus. This cohort had only TCR beta chains sequenced, and the lack of alpha or paired-chain data limited which features could be detected. It was suggested by the authors that the approach could potentially be generalized to other disease states and immunological phenotypes. A later analysis found that TCR association rates varied across HLA loci, with DRB1 alleles showing the most associated TCRs and HLA-C alleles the fewest. In a later analysis, several top co-occurrence clusters were reported to appear linked to parvovirus B19, influenza, CMV and Epstein-Barr virus. Correlated functional status among segregating V segments might be attributable to linkage disequilibrium, but an unknown experimental factor could not be ruled out. The sequencing pipeline was judged likely to have produced a cluster of highly shared sequence variants as a technical artifact. The classifier was reported to diagnose cytomegalovirus status with high specificity and sensitivity in both the original cohort and the validation cohort. Most CMV-associated TCR beta chains appeared to be HLA-restricted in a later analysis, and the HLA associations seemed to be driven largely by CMV exposure. In vitro tests confirmed that a few of the cytomegalovirus-associated TCR beta chains recognize cytomegalovirus antigens. At a false discovery rate of 0.05, a later analysis linked 16,000 or so TCR beta sequences to specific HLA alleles. The earlier analysis of about 600 of the donors excluded seventeen rarely observed V segments, including chromosome 9 orphons, because counts were too low. The 87-base-pair reads could not distinguish some IMGT-functional V segments, including TRBV6-2 and TRBV6-3, so those segments were excluded. A later genetic analysis associated a missense DCLRE1C variant with V-gene and J-gene trimming of TCR beta chains, and an independent cohort replicated the association. A further reported finding was that TCR beta sequences accurately predicted the HLA-A and HLA-B alleles for most subjects in the first cohort. Because HLA typing was missing for some donors at each locus, association tests included only the typed subset. In an earlier analysis of roughly 560 of the donors, most TCR beta V segments were observed in productive rearrangements about 90% or about 30% of the time, broadly matching IMGT annotations. The study gave a list of some 150 TCR beta chains associated with cytomegalovirus. While some public TCRs were present in many individuals, most TCR sequences turned up only very rarely across donors. Presence/absence analyses assumed roughly uniform sequencing depth across donors, an assumption that may not hold. Compared with equally common non-associated chains, HLA-associated TCR beta chains in a later analysis were more clonally expanded and had lower generation probabilities. Strong co-occurrence of HLA alleles, especially DR and DQ, made assigning TCR associations to individual alleles difficult.

In total, approximately 700 healthy bone marrow donors made up the cohort. At the time of sampling, every cohort member was nominally healthy, though immune exposures that went unrecorded were likely present. The donor tested CMV seronegative and was one of the 352 seronegative cohort members. A peripheral blood sample was provided by each donor, and peripheral blood mononuclear cells were used for TCR beta sequencing. The Qiagen DNeasy Blood Extraction Kit was used to extract genomic DNA from the blood cell samples. Library preparation used the immunoSEQ multiplex PCR assay. For the multiplex PCR, a mixture combining 60 forward primers for TCR Vbeta segments and 13 reverse primers for TCR Jbeta segments was used. Amplification of the CDR3 region of rearranged TCR beta genes was performed with a multiplex PCR assay on genomic DNA. Amplified TCR beta libraries were sequenced as 87-base-pair reads on the Illumina HiSeq System. Per the source publication's procedure: A later analysis tallied 75 million to 95 million unique TCR beta chains across the 666 repertoires, and approximately 11 million of those chains were shared by two or more donors. A nearest-neighbor algorithm error-corrected the raw reads and collapsed the reads into unique sequences, merging closely related sequences to remove PCR and sequencing errors. To assign V, D and J gene segments, CDR3 sequences were aligned to IMGT reference sequences. For a sequence to be retained, a match of at least six nucleotides was required to both a V gene segment and a J gene segment. A rearrangement counted as productive if the CDR3 had no stop codons and remained in frame with V and J, and every other rearrangement counted as non-productive. CDR3 was defined by IMGT convention, running from the second conserved V-encoded cysteine to the conserved J-encoded phenylalanine. The earlier analysis of 550 to 650 of the donors excluded any sequence lacking an unambiguous match to a single V gene segment. In an earlier analysis of several hundred of the donors, V segments were called functional above 56.7% productive rearrangements and were called segregating when the between-donor standard deviation exceeded 5%. A statistical classification framework was built to diagnose cytomegalovirus status from the catalog of TCR beta chain sequences. A later analysis assigned V and J genes by comparing TCR nucleotide sequences with IMGT/GENE-DB human TR gene sequences. A later analysis assigned CDR3 sequences and most-parsimonious VDJ recombination scenarios with the TCRdist pipeline. In a later analysis, each TCR beta chain was defined by its CDR3 amino acid sequence together with its V-gene family, and reads lacking a unique V-gene family were excluded. As a way to deal with suspected cross-contamination and a sequencing artifact, a later analysis dropped under 600 nucleotide sequences that were highly shared and had low generation probability. A later analysis calculated a clonal expansion index for each public chain from normalized within-repertoire ranks of inferred template counts. A later analysis computed generation probabilities with a VDJ recombination model fitted to out-of-frame rearrangements, and checked the results against IGoR. In a later analysis, TCR-TCR, TCR-HLA and TCR-CMV co-occurrence was scored with hypergeometric tests, and a repertoire-size bias correction was applied to TCR pairs. In a later analysis, false discovery rates were estimated by permuting HLA or CMV assignments 20 times. In a later analysis, co-occurring TCRs were grouped with DBSCAN, and TCRdist sequence similarity was added when clustering was performed within HLA-allele-positive subsets. For co-occurrence clustering, repertoires with fewer than 30,000 or more than 120,000 public chains were excluded, along with about five repertoires with anomalous nucleotide sharing. Held by TCRdb, this immuneACCESS table contains in-frame sequences only and omits some clones. Under half of the omission traces to an unresolved V gene where checked; the cause of the rest is unknown. V, J and clone size reflect that table, while D and trimming were determined from the DNA. Within this sample are some 180,000 clones, with roughly 76% of them counted one time only. The ten largest clonotypes hold about 2.2% of the sample.

The chain joins TRBV7-2 to TRBJ2-7; TRBD2 matches 10 bases in the middle. The sample was PBMCs. The sequence was collected from a male donor in good health and CMV-seronegative. The nucleotides are TGTGCCAGCAGCTTATTCCCAGCGGGGGGGCCGGAGGAGCAGTACTTC. The encoded protein is CASSLFPAGGPEEQYF.